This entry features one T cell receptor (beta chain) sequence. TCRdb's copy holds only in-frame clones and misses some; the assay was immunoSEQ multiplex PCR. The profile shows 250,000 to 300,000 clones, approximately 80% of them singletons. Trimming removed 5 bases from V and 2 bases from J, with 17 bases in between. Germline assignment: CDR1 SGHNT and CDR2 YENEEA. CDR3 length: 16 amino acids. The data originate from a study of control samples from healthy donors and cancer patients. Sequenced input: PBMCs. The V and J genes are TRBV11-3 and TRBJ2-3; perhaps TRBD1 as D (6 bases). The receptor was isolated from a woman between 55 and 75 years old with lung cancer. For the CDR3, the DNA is TGTGCCAGCAGCGCTGGGCAGGGGCGCACCACAGATACGCAGTATTTT. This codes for CASSAGQGRTTDTQYF.